The 2 T cell receptor beta chains reported below all come from one sample, sequenced in a study of beta chain features in type 1 diabetes. The isolated RNA, all of it, was reverse transcribed, so expressed TCRB transcripts were what got sequenced. Libraries were prepared by immunoSEQ multiplex PCR; TCRdb keeps only in-frame clonotypes and omits some of them. The sample consists of some 15,000 clones, about 40% of them appearing once. The specimen was stem cell memory CD4+ T cells from blood. The receptors come from a woman aged 40 to 50 in good health.

This clone was recorded a few times. The gene calls are TRBV28 and TRBJ1-6; 9 positions match TRBD1. The trim removed 8 bases at V and 10 bases at J, leaving 9 bases unmatched. The CDR3 runs 14 residues. CDR1 is MDHEN and CDR2 is SYDVKM in the germline V gene. The CDR3 sequence is CASVLGQGASPLHF. As DNA, the CDR3 is TGTGCCAGCGTTCTGGGACAGGGCGCGTCACCCCTCCACTTT.

This clone appeared a few times. The CDR3 DNA follows: TGTGCCAGCAGCCTGGGGCGGGCTAGCGGGGGGGAAAGCACAGATACGCAGTATTTT. Its translation: CASSLGRASGGESTDTQYF. The rearrangement joins TRBV7-8 to TRBJ2-3, with 12 bases fitting TRBD2. The CDR3 is 19 amino acids. J was trimmed by 0 bases and V by 5 bases; bases with no gene match: 12. Germline assignment: CDR1 SGHVS and CDR2 FQNEAQ.